This T cell receptor beta chain was recovered during a study of blood T cell repertoires in COVID-19. Donors in Cohort 3 who had recovered were those with two negative PCRs, healthcare professional clearance, or resolution of their symptoms. The method was immunoSEQ multiplex PCR; TCRdb's version includes in-frame clones alone and lacks a portion of them. Of 300,000 to 350,000 clones in the sample, roughly 87% were seen once. V gave up 1 base and J gave up 3 bases, with 24 bases separating them. Germline CDR1 and CDR2: LGHNT and FRNRAP. The CDR3 consists of 20 residues. The chain employs TRBV12-5 and TRBJ1-4, with a tentative D call TRBD1 (6 bases). This TCR was sampled from a woman under 40 who had recovered from COVID-19. The sequenced sample consisted of PBMCs or T cells enriched from blood (not recorded which). CDR3 residues: CASGLAPGGGKKKSNEKLFF. DNA of the CDR3: TGTGCTAGTGGTTTGGCCCCCGGGGGGGGCAAGAAAAAATCTAATGAAAAACTGTTTTTT.